What follows are 27 T cell receptor beta chains derived from one specimen sequenced in a study of T cells expressing NK-cell markers. Following a re-call of the 5' RACE reads, TCRdb has one entry per CDR3 protein and lacks DNA. Its table lists around 21,000 distinct CDR3 sequences. The sample comprised blood T cells: a sorted CD56 or NKG2C T cell subset, CD4+ or CD8+ T cells, or bulk PBMC T cells (not recorded which). Receptors originate from a man between 18 and 69 years old in good health.

This chain joins TRBV14 and TRBJ1-5; as DNA is missing, the TRBD1 call by TCRdb cannot be tested. There are 15 residues in the CDR3. CDR1 is SGHDN and CDR2 is FVKESK in the germline V gene. CDR3 sequence: CASSLKTRQRHGRHF.

The J gene is TRBJ1-4, the V gene TRBV20-1. This CDR3 is 14 amino acids long. Germline values: CDR1 DFQATT, CDR2 SNEGSKA (reference sequence). The chain's CDR3 is CSARVGTLDEKLFF.

This CDR3 is CASSLVGLAGDEQFF. The genes are TRBV7-9 and TRBJ2-1; there is no DNA to check the TCRdb D call of TRBD2. CDR1 and CDR2 from the germline V gene are SEHNR and FQNEAQ (reference sequence). CDR3 length: 15 amino acids. Complete variable domain (other parts from reference TRBV7-9 and TRBJ2-1): DTGVSQNPRHKITKRGQNVTFRCDPISEHNRLYWYRQTLGQGPEFLTYFQNEAQLEKSRLLSDRFSAERPKGSFSTLEIQRTEQGDSAMYLCASSLVGLAGDEQFFGPGTRLTVL.

The rearrangement uses TRBV4-2 and TRBJ2-7. Germline values: CDR1 LGHNA, CDR2 YNFKEQ. The CDR3 has 15 amino acids. The CDR3 protein is CASSQDLGTPYEQYF.

This sequence joins TRBV20-1 and TRBJ2-5; TCRdb reports TRBD2, a call that lacks DNA to check it against. Germline CDR1 and CDR2: DFQATT and SNEGSKA (reference sequence). There are 16 residues in the CDR3. The CDR3 reads CSAIPWASGRKETQYF.

The J gene is TRBJ2-1, the V gene TRBV19; there is no DNA to check the TCRdb D call of TRBD2. This CDR3 is 17 amino acids long. Germline lookup yields CDR1 LNHDA and CDR2 SQIVND (reference sequence). Here the CDR3 reads CASSGRGERRKRNEQFF.

The chain couples TRBV6-1 to TRBJ2-5; checking the TCRdb D call of TRBD1 is not possible without DNA. CDR3 length: 14 residues. The germline V gene encodes CDR1 MNHNS and CDR2 SASEGT. The CDR3 loop is CASSPGGDTRTQYF.

The chain employs TRBV27 and TRBJ2-3; TCRdb's D call, TRBD2, is unchecked because there is no DNA. The CDR3 runs 15 residues. Germline assignment: CDR1 MNHEY and CDR2 SMNVEV (reference sequence). This chain's CDR3 is CASSLKGLAGDTQYF.

V is TRBV2 and J is TRBJ1-3; TCRdb reports TRBD1, a call that lacks DNA to check it against. CDR3 length: 13 amino acids. The germline gives CDR1 SNHLY, CDR2 FYNNEI. The CDR3 loop is CASSRDNINTIYF.

The chain is built from TRBV7-3 and TRBJ2-1; TCRdb gives TRBD2 as the D gene, but with no DNA this cannot be confirmed. Germline loops: CDR1 SGHTA, CDR2 FQGTGA. The CDR3 has 21 residues. CDR3 protein: CASSSTPGLAGRPSSYNEQFF.

The chain recombines TRBV13 with TRBJ2-7; TCRdb picks TRBD2, but there is no DNA to check that call. The CDR3 covers 14 residues. Per germline, CDR1 PRHDT and CDR2 FYEKMQ (reference sequence). Here the CDR3 reads CASSRSGGPSEQYF.

The J gene is TRBJ1-6, the V gene TRBV20-1. This CDR3 has 15 amino acids. CDR1 is DFQATT, CDR2 SNEGSKA, per germline (reference sequence). CDR3 sequence: CSARPGGSYNSPLHF.

In terms of frequency, this clonotype is medium-sized. The rearrangement joins TRBV20-1 to TRBJ2-3; TCRdb returns TRBD1, unconfirmable since there is no DNA. This CDR3 region has 14 residues. CDR1 and CDR2 (germline): DFQATT, SNEGSKA (reference sequence). The CDR3 here is CSAGNAGGTDTQYF.

The chain is built from TRBV30 and TRBJ2-1; absent DNA, TCRdb's TRBD1 call cannot be checked. The CDR3 runs to 15 residues. The germline V gene encodes CDR1 GTSNPN and CDR2 SVGIG (reference sequence). The CDR3 spells CAFPGRHSLYNEQFF.

This sequence joins TRBV27 and TRBJ2-5; TCRdb's D gene call, TRBD1, goes unchecked for lack of DNA. The CDR3 totals 13 residues. Germline V lookup: CDR1 MNHEY, CDR2 SMNVEV (reference sequence). This CDR3 is CASPLGVRETQYF.

The rearrangement links TRBV12-3 or TRBV12-4 to TRBJ2-1; TCRdb selects TRBD2, and the lack of DNA leaves this call unchecked. The length of the CDR3 is 15 residues. The CDR3 protein is CASRATGTSIDEQFF.

V and J are TRBV29-1 and TRBJ2-7; without DNA, the TCRdb call of TRBD2 cannot be checked. The CDR3 loop spans 12 amino acids. CDR1 is SQVTM, CDR2 ANQGSEA, per germline. The CDR3 protein is CSGTVSSYEQYF.

The chain employs TRBV7-9 and TRBJ2-5; TCRdb reports TRBD1, a call that lacks DNA to check it against. The CDR3 length is 15 residues. CDR1 and CDR2 (germline): SEHNR, FQNEAQ (reference sequence). This CDR3 is CASSQVGARRRTQYF.

This chain links TRBV24-1 with TRBJ2-7; TCRdb's D gene call, TRBD1, goes unchecked for lack of DNA. Per germline, CDR1 KGHDR and CDR2 SFDVKD. The CDR3 has 15 residues. The CDR3 loop is CATSGGTGTNYEQYF.

This chain connects TRBV10-3 to TRBJ1-1; TCRdb gives TRBD1 as the D gene, but with no DNA this cannot be confirmed. The CDR3 is made up of 15 amino acids. The germline gives CDR1 ENHRY, CDR2 SYGVKD. The CDR3 spells CAISESGTGATEAFF.

The gene calls are TRBV4-3 and TRBJ2-6. The CDR3 sequence is 16 residues long. From germline, CDR1 is LGHNA and CDR2 YSLEER. CDR3 amino acids: CASSQDKTTGANVLTF.

The V gene is TRBV5-4, the J gene TRBJ1-1; absent DNA, TCRdb's TRBD1 call cannot be checked. Germline CDR1 SGHNT, CDR2 YYREEE (reference sequence). The CDR3 has 12 residues. This CDR3 is CASSVRDSEAFF. The whole variable domain, filled in from reference TRBV5-4 and TRBJ1-1, reads ETGVTQSPTHLIKTRGQQVTLRCSSQSGHNTVSWYQQALGQGPQFIFQYYREEENGRGNFPPRFSGLQFPNYSSELNVNALELDDSALYLCASSVRDSEAFFGQGTRLTVV.

The chain is built from TRBV20-1 and TRBJ1-2; TCRdb indicates TRBD1, and absent DNA this call remains unverified. From germline, CDR1 is DFQATT and CDR2 SNEGSKA (reference sequence). The CDR3 extends over 15 amino acids. CDR3 amino acids: CSASKTTGGDAGYTF.

This chain joins TRBV12-3 or TRBV12-4 and TRBJ2-1; TCRdb picks TRBD1, but there is no DNA to check that call. The CDR3 has 12 amino acids. This CDR3 is CASSLQGTEQFF.

V usage is TRBV9 and J usage is TRBJ1-2. The germline gives CDR1 SGDLS, CDR2 YYNGEE. The CDR3 spans 14 residues. The CDR3 loop is CASSYQDSYYGYTF. Full variable domain (outside the CDR3, taken from reference TRBV9 and TRBJ1-2): DSGVTQTPKHLITATGQRVTLRCSPRSGDLSVYWYQQSLDQGLQFLIQYYNGEERAKGNILERFSAQQFPDLHSELNLSSLELGDSALYFCASSYQDSYYGYTFGSGTRLTVV.

The CDR3 protein is CASSFSWVRLGSYEQYF. The J gene is TRBJ2-7, the V gene TRBV4-3; as DNA is missing, the TRBD2 call by TCRdb cannot be tested. CDR3 length: 17 residues. From germline, CDR1 is LGHNA and CDR2 YSLEER.

The chain combines TRBV6-5 with TRBJ2-1; there is no DNA to check the TCRdb D call of TRBD1. CDR1 is MNHEY and CDR2 is SVGAGI in the germline V gene. CDR3 length: 16 residues. The chain's CDR3 is CASSYSIGDRGDEQFF.